A single sample is the source of the 9 T cell receptor beta chains below, sequenced in a study of T-cell memory formation after mild COVID-19. TCRdb independently ran MiXCR on the 5' RACE reads; one entry per CDR3 protein. The sample includes around 220,000 distinct CDR3 sequences, 16% of them seen just once. Sequenced: PBMCs or a T cell subset sorted from them (not recorded which). The receptors were sampled from a man in his late teens or twenties who had mild COVID-19 (a few samples of this study predate the infection). Cell type and time point are not known.

This clonotype was counted only a few times. The CDR3 here is CASSLAGYQPQHF. DNA of the CDR3: TGTGCCAGCAGCTTAGCAGGGTATCAGCCCCAGCATTTT. The chain has TRBV7-2 and TRBJ1-5, with D uncertain. Germline lookup yields CDR1 SGHTA and CDR2 FQGNSA. Trimming shortened V by 0 bases and J by 5 bases, and 5 bases separated the two germline ends. The CDR3 is 13 residues long.

J is TRBJ2-5 and V is TRBV7-2, with D perhaps matching TRBD1 (7 bases). The CDR3 spans 14 residues. V lost 5 bases and J lost 12, with 22 bases in between. The germline V gene encodes CDR1 SGHTA and CDR2 FQGNSA. CDR3: CASSPQGGSQAEYF. The CDR3 DNA sequence: TGTGCCAGCAGCCCTCAGGGGGGTTCTCAAGCCGAGTACTTC.

This clonotype appeared many times. The V call is TRBV11-2, the J call TRBJ1-1; D gene unclear. The V end was cut by 3 bases, the J end by 10 bases, with 12 bases between. The CDR3 contains 12 residues. Germline V gene lookup returns CDR1 SGHAT and CDR2 FQNNGV. CDR3 sequence (DNA): TGTGCCAGCAGCTTGATAGTCGGAAGAGCTTTCTTT. As protein: CASSLIVGRAFF. Full variable domain (rest looked up from reference TRBV11-2 and TRBJ1-1): EAGVAQSPRYKIIEKRQSVAFWCNPISGHATLYWYQQILGQGPKLLIQFQNNGVVDDSQLPKDRFSAERLKGVDSTLKIQPAKLEDSAVYLCASSLIVGRAFFGQGTRLTVV.

V and J are TRBV27 and TRBJ1-4; D gene ambiguous. Between the trimmed V and J ends, which lost 6 bases and 8 bases, there was a span of 16 bases. The germline gives CDR1 MNHEY, CDR2 SMNVEV (reference sequence). The CDR3 loop spans 14 amino acids. CDR3 residues: CASSLKPDPEKLFF. The CDR3 nucleotides read TGTGCCAGCAGCCTGAAACCTGACCCAGAAAAACTGTTTTTT.

This clonotype turned up a few times. V gene TRBV7-2 combines with J gene TRBJ2-3; perhaps TRBD2 as D (7 bases). CDR3 length: 16 amino acids. The germline V gene encodes CDR1 SGHTA and CDR2 FQGNSA. Deletions cut 5 bases from V and 4 bases from J, with 19 bases between. The DNA for the CDR3 is TGTGCCAGCAGCATAGGGGTTGGCGGGGGCTCAGATACGCAGTATTTT. Residues: CASSIGVGGGSDTQYF.

This sequence joins TRBV7-2 and TRBJ1-4; no firm D call. Trimming took 6 bases from V and 4 from J, leaving 9 bases between them. CDR3 length: 13 amino acids. CDR1 and CDR2 (germline): SGHTA, FQGNSA. CDR3 nucleotides: TGTGCCAGCAGGCAGCAGAGTAATGAAAAACTGTTTTTT. It translates to CASRQQSNEKLFF.

The gene calls are TRBV4-3 and TRBJ2-3; possible D gene TRBD1, 5 bases. CDR1 is LGHNA and CDR2 is YSLEER in the germline V gene. Trimming took off 1 base at V and 4 bases at J, with 15 bases between the two ends. The length of the CDR3 is 16 residues. CDR3 DNA sequence: TGCGCCAGCAGCCAAGTCTCAGGGTTTAGGGCAGATACGCAGTATTTT. The encoded protein is CASSQVSGFRADTQYF.

This clonotype came up many times. The chain combines TRBV5-1 with TRBJ1-2; the D is unclear. The germline V and J ends were trimmed by 2 bases and 6 bases, with 11 bases remaining between them. The CDR3 consists of 13 residues. In germline, CDR1 is SGHRS, CDR2 YFSETQ. Here the CDR3 reads CASSLGLEDGYTF. As DNA, the CDR3 is TGCGCCAGCAGCTTAGGTCTTGAGGATGGCTACACCTTC.

This chain joins TRBV7-9 and TRBJ1-3, with a weak D call TRBD1 (5 bases). This CDR3 has 14 residues. The germline CDR1 and CDR2 sequences are SEHNR and FQNEAQ (reference sequence). V was shortened by 10 bases and J by 4 bases, with 17 bases between the two germline ends. The CDR3 sequence: CATGVGALGNTIYF. The CDR3 DNA follows: TGTGCCACCGGAGTAGGGGCCTTGGGAAACACCATATATTTT. Complete variable domain (other parts from reference TRBV7-9 and TRBJ1-3): DTGVSQNPRHKITKRGQNVTFRCDPISEHNRLYWYRQTLGQGPEFLTYFQNEAQLEKSRLLSDRFSAERPKGSFSTLEIQRTEQGDSAMYLCATGVGALGNTIYFGEGSWLTVV.